The sequence of this T cell receptor beta chain was determined in a study of T-cell memory formation after mild COVID-19. Whole-study context: Clustering of TCRs was largely donor specific.

Germline values: CDR1 DFQATT, CDR2 SNEGSKA (reference sequence). The V end lost 2 bases, the J end lost 6 bases, and 11 bases lay between the germline ends. The CDR3 sequence is 12 residues long. This clonotype appeared a few times. TCR alpha and TCR beta cDNA libraries carrying sample barcodes and UMIs were produced by 5'RACE using constant-segment primers. Via MiXCR, TCRdb re-called the 5' RACE reads, giving one row per CDR3 protein. The sample holds 390,000 or so distinct CDR3 sequences, about a sixth seen once. Sequencing used PBMCs or a T cell subset sorted from them (not recorded which). The chain is built from TRBV20-1 and TRBJ2-7; D might be TRBD1 or TRBD2, each matching 6 bases. This TCR was recovered from a man in his late teens or twenties who had mild COVID-19 (a few samples of this study predate the infection). Cell type and time point are not known. This CDR3 is CSARSRGAEQYF. In nucleotides, the CDR3 is TGCAGTGCTAGATCGAGGGGGGCCGAGCAGTACTTC.